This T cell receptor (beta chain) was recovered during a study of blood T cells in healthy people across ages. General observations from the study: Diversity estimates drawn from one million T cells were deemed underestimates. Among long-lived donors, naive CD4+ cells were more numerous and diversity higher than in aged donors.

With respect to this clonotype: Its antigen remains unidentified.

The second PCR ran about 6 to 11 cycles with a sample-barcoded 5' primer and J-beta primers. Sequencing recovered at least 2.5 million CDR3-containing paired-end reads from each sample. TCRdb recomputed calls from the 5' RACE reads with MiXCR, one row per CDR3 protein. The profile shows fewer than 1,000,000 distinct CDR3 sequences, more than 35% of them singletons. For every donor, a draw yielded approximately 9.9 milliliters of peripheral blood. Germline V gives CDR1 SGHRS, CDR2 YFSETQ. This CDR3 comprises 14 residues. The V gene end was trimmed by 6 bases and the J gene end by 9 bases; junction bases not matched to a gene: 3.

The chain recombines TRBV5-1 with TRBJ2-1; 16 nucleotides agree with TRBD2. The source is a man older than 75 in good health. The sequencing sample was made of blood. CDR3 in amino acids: CASTGLAGGIEQFF. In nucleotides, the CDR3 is TGCGCCAGCACGGGACTAGCGGGAGGGATTGAGCAGTTCTTC.